These 28 T cell receptor beta chains were all obtained from the same sample, sequenced in a study of shared clonotypes between healthy human individuals. Sequenced by immunoSEQ multiplex PCR; TCRdb stores in-frame clones only, minus some. Of around 2,000,000 clones in the sample, roughly 95% were seen once. CD45RO negativity and positive selection for CCR7 defined naive CD8 cells, a population that excluded terminally differentiated effector memory CD45RA+ cells. Sequenced: naive CD8+ T cells sorted from blood. These receptor sequences come from a man in his late teens or twenties in good health.

The rearrangement links TRBV9 to TRBJ2-3; 9 bases align to TRBD1. Germline trimming cut 3 bases from V and 3 bases from J; bases unmatched to any gene: 5. The CDR3 is 15 residues long. Germline V lookup: CDR1 SGDLS, CDR2 YYNGEE. In nucleotides, the CDR3 is TGTGCCAGCAGCGCCCCGGGACAGGGTACAGATACGCAGTATTTT. This translates into CASSAPGQGTDTQYF.

The chain joins TRBV4-1 to TRBJ2-3; TRBD1 is a possible D gene (5 bases). V shed 6 bases and J shed 6 bases, with 19 bases lying between them. The CDR3 extends over 15 amino acids. CDR1 is MGHRA and CDR2 is YSYEKL in the germline V gene. The CDR3 is CASRPRVGIRDTQYF. The CDR3 bases are TGCGCCAGCAGACCCAGGGTGGGTATACGTGATACGCAGTATTTT.

The genes are TRBV7-8 and TRBJ1-5; D gene unclear. Germline V gives CDR1 SGHVS, CDR2 FQNEAQ. V lost 0 bases, J lost 8 bases, and 8 bases lay in between. The CDR3 extends over 13 amino acids. The CDR3 loop reads CASSLAFWEPQHF. As DNA, the CDR3 is TGTGCCAGCAGCTTAGCGTTTTGGGAGCCCCAGCATTTT.

On this clone itself: Other DNA sequences of this sample code for an identical CDR3. The rearrangement uses TRBV19 and TRBJ2-7, with D perhaps matching TRBD1 (6 bases). V was trimmed by 2 bases and J by 3 bases, leaving 8 bases between them. Germline CDR1 and CDR2: LNHDA and SQIVND (reference sequence). The CDR3 loop spans 13 amino acids. CDR3 sequence: CASSISQGYEQYF. The CDR3 DNA is TGTGCCAGTAGTATATCACAGGGCTACGAGCAGTACTTC.

This clone appeared a single time. V usage is TRBV25-1 and J usage is TRBJ1-4; no definite D call. The CDR3 contains 17 residues. CDR1 and CDR2 (germline): MGHDK, SYGVNS. Trimming left V 3 bases short and J 0 bases short, with 14 bases between. Written as DNA, the CDR3 is TGTGCCAGCAGTGACCGGAGGACTGTAGCAACTAATGAAAAACTGTTTTTT. Translated: CASSDRRTVATNEKLFF. The whole variable domain, remainder taken from reference TRBV25-1 and TRBJ1-4, is EADIYQTPRYLVIGTGKKITLECSQTMGHDKMYWYQQDPGMELHLIHYSYGVNSTEKGDLSSESTVSRIRTEHFPLTLESARPSHTSQYLCASSDRRTVATNEKLFFGSGTQLSVL.

This chain links TRBV11-2 with TRBJ2-1; 12 bases match TRBD2. With 1 base clipped from V and 5 bases from J, the junction kept 3 bases outside the gene matches. Germline V CDR1 and CDR2: SGHAT, FQNNGV. The length of the CDR3 is 16 residues. The CDR3 nucleotides read TGTGCCAGCAGCTTAGGGCTAGCGGGAGGGGACAATGAGCAGTTCTTC. It specifies CASSLGLAGGDNEQFF.

This clone was picked up one time. Other DNA sequences of this sample code for an identical CDR3. J is TRBJ2-7 and V is TRBV6-6; D possibly matches TRBD1 or TRBD2 (5 bases each). CDR3 length: 13 residues. Trimming cost V 3 bases and J 1 base, with 7 bases left between them. CDR1 and CDR2 (germline): MNHNY, SVGAGI (reference sequence). In DNA, the CDR3 is TGTGCCAGCAGTTATGGGGGATCCTACGAGCAGTACTTC. Translation gives CASSYGGSYEQYF.

In its sample, this clone was seen once. The chain combines TRBV7-9 with TRBJ2-2; 9 bases agree with TRBD1. The CDR3 covers 17 residues. Germline CDR1 reads SEHNR; CDR2 reads FQNEAQ (reference sequence). V dropped 4 bases and J dropped 4; count of bases not matched to a gene: 10. CDR3 in amino acids: CASSSGPGTGSTGELFF. The CDR3 DNA reads as TGTGCCAGCAGCTCCGGCCCCGGGACAGGGAGCACCGGGGAGCTGTTTTTT.

The chain recombines TRBV10-3 with TRBJ1-1, with D perhaps matching TRBD1 (6 bases). The V end was cut by 4 bases, the J end by 1 base, with 7 bases between. The CDR3 spans 13 residues. CDR1 and CDR2 (germline): ENHRY, SYGVKD. CDR3 nucleotides: TGTGCCATCAGTGTGGACAGGAACACTGAAGCTTTCTTT. Protein product: CAISVDRNTEAFF.

The chain has TRBV6-5 and TRBJ2-1; D remains unclear. The CDR3 totals 16 residues. Germline values: CDR1 MNHEY, CDR2 SVGAGI. V dropped 4 bases and J dropped 0 bases, with 13 bases sitting between them. In DNA form, the CDR3 reads TGTGCCAGCAGTTCCCCGGACGAAAGCTCCTACAATGAGCAGTTCTTC. This sequence encodes CASSSPDESSYNEQFF.

With regard to this clone: Other DNA sequences in this sample translate to the same CDR3. V usage is TRBV30 and J usage is TRBJ2-7; 11 positions match TRBD2. This CDR3 has 14 amino acids. J gave up 4 bases and V 2 bases, and 4 bases lay outside the gene matches. The V gene's germline CDR1 is GTSNPN and CDR2 SVGIG (reference sequence). The CDR3 loop reads CAWSLAGGPYEQYF. CDR3 nucleotides: TGTGCCTGGAGTCTAGCGGGGGGACCTTACGAGCAGTACTTC.

This clone showed up just once. CDR3 nucleotide sequence: TGTGCCAGCAGCTTGGAGTCCCACGAGCAGTACTTC. Translated, it gives CASSLESHEQYF. This chain links TRBV5-4 with TRBJ2-7; D gene unclear. The CDR3 length is 12 residues. V gave up 0 bases and J gave up 5 bases, with 6 bases separating them. CDR1 is SGHNT and CDR2 is YYREEE in the germline V gene (reference sequence).

The chain has TRBV1 and TRBJ2-7. TRBV1 is a listed pseudogene. The CDR3 contains 11 residues. The DNA for the CDR3 is TGCACCAGCAGCCGGGTCGACGAGCAGTACTTC. It yields the protein CTSSRVDEQYF.

The V and J genes are TRBV5-6 and TRBJ1-3; D is ambiguous. Germline values: CDR1 SGHDT, CDR2 YYEEEE. CDR3 length: 15 amino acids. V lost 2 bases, J lost 2 bases, and 11 bases lay in between. The CDR3 nucleotides read TGTGCCAGCAGCTTCGGACGGTTACCTGGAAACACCATATATTTT. Translated: CASSFGRLPGNTIYF. Using reference TRBV5-6 and TRBJ1-3 for the parts outside the CDR3, the full variable domain is DAGVTQSPTHLIKTRGQQVTLRCSPKSGHDTVSWYQQALGQGPQFIFQYYEEEERQRGNFPDRFSGHQFPNYSSELNVNALLLGDSALYLCASSFGRLPGNTIYFGEGSWLTVV.

The gene calls are TRBV4-1 and TRBJ1-1; the D gene is possibly TRBD1 (5 bases). The CDR3 consists of 14 residues. Trimming shortened V by 5 bases and J by 5 bases, and 15 bases separated the two germline ends. Germline CDR1 and CDR2: MGHRA and YSYEKL. CDR3 DNA sequence: TGCGCCAGCAGCTACAGGTATAAGGATACTGAAGCTTTCTTT. Its protein product is CASSYRYKDTEAFF.

The chain combines TRBV9 with TRBJ2-5; weak D call: TRBD2 (5 bases). The CDR3 has 14 amino acids. Germline CDR1 SGDLS, CDR2 YYNGEE. Trimming cost V 1 base and J 5 bases, with 12 bases left between them. The chain's CDR3 is CASSVSGGPETQYF. The CDR3 DNA sequence: TGTGCCAGCAGCGTATCCGGAGGCCCGGAGACCCAGTACTTC.

This clone has only a few counts. CDR3 in DNA: TGCACCAGCAGCTTCGGGAGGGGCTACACCTTC. The encoded protein is CTSSFGRGYTF. The chain carries TRBV1 and TRBJ1-2. TRBV1 has pseudogene status. This CDR3 spans 11 amino acids.

A note on this clone: Its ends do not fully match the called genes, so a read error is possible. The J gene is TRBJ2-3, the V gene TRBV7-7, with D possibly being TRBD2 (6 bases). CDR1 SSHAT and CDR2 FNYEAQ come from the germline V gene (reference sequence). The CDR3 runs to 15 residues. The DNA for the CDR3 is TGTGCTAGCAGCTTATCCGGGGGAACCACAGATACGCAGTATTTT. Its protein product is CASSLSGGTTDTQYF.

CDR3 residues: CASSLVGESGANVLTF. The CDR3 DNA sequence: TGTGCCAGCAGCTTGGTAGGGGAATCTGGGGCCAACGTCCTGACTTTC. The chain joins TRBV5-6 to TRBJ2-6; possibly TRBD1 for D (5 bases). V lost 0 bases and J lost 1, with 8 bases in between. Germline V gene sequence: CDR1 SGHDT, CDR2 YYEEEE. The CDR3 covers 16 residues. Full variable domain (outside the CDR3, taken from reference TRBV5-6 and TRBJ2-6): DAGVTQSPTHLIKTRGQQVTLRCSPKSGHDTVSWYQQALGQGPQFIFQYYEEEERQRGNFPDRFSGHQFPNYSSELNVNALLLGDSALYLCASSLVGESGANVLTFGAGSRLTVL.

This chain links TRBV4-1 with TRBJ2-2; 10 bases fit TRBD2. Losses at the gene ends were 1 base for V and 5 bases for J; bases not matched to a gene: 4. The CDR3 is made up of 16 amino acids. The germline CDR1 and CDR2 sequences are MGHRA and YSYEKL. This CDR3 reads CASSQVASGGTGELFF. The CDR3 DNA reads as TGCGCCAGCAGCCAAGTCGCTAGCGGGGGTACCGGGGAGCTGTTTTTT.

The chain uses TRBV7-2 and TRBJ2-1; D is undetermined. This CDR3 has 15 amino acids. Trimming shortened V by 5 bases and J by 5 bases, and 16 bases separated the two germline ends. Germline CDR1 and CDR2: SGHTA and FQGNSA. CDR3 region: CASSPISSPDNEQFF. Here the CDR3 DNA reads TGTGCCAGCAGCCCAATTAGTTCGCCCGACAATGAGCAGTTCTTC.

The chain employs TRBV5-6 and TRBJ1-1; maybe TRBD1 (5 bases). V gave up 4 bases and J gave up 2 bases, with 18 bases separating them. This CDR3 contains 16 residues. Germline V gene data show CDR1 as SGHDT and CDR2 as YYEEEE. The CDR3 spells CASSPEGQTVNTEAFF. The CDR3 DNA sequence: TGTGCCAGCAGCCCTGAGGGCCAGACAGTTAACACTGAAGCTTTCTTT. Filled out from reference TRBV5-6 and TRBJ1-1, the complete variable domain reads DAGVTQSPTHLIKTRGQQVTLRCSPKSGHDTVSWYQQALGQGPQFIFQYYEEEERQRGNFPDRFSGHQFPNYSSELNVNALLLGDSALYLCASSPEGQTVNTEAFFGQGTRLTVV.

This chain joins TRBV4-1 and TRBJ1-2; D perhaps matches TRBD1 (6 bases). The germline V gene encodes CDR1 MGHRA and CDR2 YSYEKL. The CDR3 consists of 15 residues. Trimming left V 2 bases short and J 4 bases short, with 14 bases between. The CDR3 DNA follows: TGCGCCAGCAGCCAAACCCACAAGGGGGGCTATGGCTACACCTTC. Residues: CASSQTHKGGYGYTF.

The rearrangement uses TRBV7-9 and TRBJ1-5; no clear D gene. Trimming removed 1 base at V and 2 bases at J, with 9 bases between. CDR3 length: 15 residues. Per the germline V gene, CDR1 is SEHNR and CDR2 is FQNEAQ (reference sequence). The CDR3 region has the DNA TGTGCCAGCAGCTTAGGGGCATCTGGCAATCAGCCCCAGCATTTT. Protein product: CASSLGASGNQPQHF.

The rearrangement joins TRBV4-1 to TRBJ2-4; 10 nucleotides match TRBD2. V shed 1 base, J shed 4 bases, and the junction held 4 bases outside the gene matches. The CDR3 runs 16 residues. The germline gives CDR1 MGHRA, CDR2 YSYEKL. The CDR3, as DNA: TGCGCCAGCAGCCAAGTGGCTAGCGGGGGAAAAAACATTCAGTACTTC. Protein: CASSQVASGGKNIQYF.

The CDR3 DNA reads as TGTGCCAGCAGCTTAAGGGGTATTCCTGAAGGCTACACCTTC. As protein: CASSLRGIPEGYTF. The chain carries TRBV13 and TRBJ1-2; a possible D gene is TRBD1 (5 bases). Trimming took 2 bases from V and 8 from J, leaving 15 bases between them. The CDR3 has 14 residues. CDR1 and CDR2 from the germline V gene are PRHDT and FYEKMQ (reference sequence).

The chain is built from TRBV27 and TRBJ1-2, with TRBD1 matching over 8 bases. The ends lost 3 bases at V and 8 bases at J; junction bases unmatched: 2. The CDR3 runs 12 residues. CDR1 is MNHEY and CDR2 is SMNVEV in the germline V gene (reference sequence). DNA for the CDR3: TGTGCCAGCAGTTTCACAGGGGGAGGCTACACCTTC. Its protein is CASSFTGGGYTF.

In regard to this clone: The sample has other DNA sequences that encode this CDR3 too. The gene calls are TRBV7-9 and TRBJ2-5; no clear D. The CDR3 is made up of 14 amino acids. Trimming left V 1 base short and J 3 bases short, with 9 bases between. CDR1 and CDR2 from the germline V gene are SEHNR and FQNEAQ (reference sequence). The CDR3, as DNA: TGTGCCAGCAGCTTAGGGATCGGTGAAGAGACCCAGTACTTC. This codes for CASSLGIGEETQYF.